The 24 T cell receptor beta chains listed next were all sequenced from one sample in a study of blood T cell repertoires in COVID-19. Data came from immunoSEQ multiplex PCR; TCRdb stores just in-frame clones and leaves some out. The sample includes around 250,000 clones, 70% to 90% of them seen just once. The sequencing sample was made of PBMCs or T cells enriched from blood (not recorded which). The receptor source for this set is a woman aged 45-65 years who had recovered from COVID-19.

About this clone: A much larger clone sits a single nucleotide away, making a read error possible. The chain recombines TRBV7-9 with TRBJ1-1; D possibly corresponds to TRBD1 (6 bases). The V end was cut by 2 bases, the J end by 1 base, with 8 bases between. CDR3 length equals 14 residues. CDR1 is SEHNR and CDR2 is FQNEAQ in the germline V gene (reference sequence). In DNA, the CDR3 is TGTGCCAGCAGCTTACACAGGGAGAACACTGAAGCTTTCTTT. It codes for CASSLHRENTEAFF.

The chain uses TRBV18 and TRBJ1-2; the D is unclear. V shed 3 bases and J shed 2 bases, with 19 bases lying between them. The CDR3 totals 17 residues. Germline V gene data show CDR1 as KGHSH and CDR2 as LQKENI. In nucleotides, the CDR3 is TGTGCCAGCTCACCCAGGACCCACGGGGATTCAAACTATGGCTACACCTTC. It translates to CASSPRTHGDSNYGYTF.

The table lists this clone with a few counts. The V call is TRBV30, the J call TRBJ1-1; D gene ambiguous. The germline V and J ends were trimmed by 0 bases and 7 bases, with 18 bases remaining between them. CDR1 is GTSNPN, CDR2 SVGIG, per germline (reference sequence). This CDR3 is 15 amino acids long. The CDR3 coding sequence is TGTGCCTGGAGTGTTGTACAGAAAGGCAACGGTGAAGCTTTCTTT. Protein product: CAWSVVQKGNGEAFF.

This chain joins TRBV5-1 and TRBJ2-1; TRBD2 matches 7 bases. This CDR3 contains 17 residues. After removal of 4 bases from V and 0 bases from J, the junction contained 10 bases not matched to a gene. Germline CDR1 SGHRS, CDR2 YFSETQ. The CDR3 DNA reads TGCGCCAGCAGCCTCTGGGGTAGCGGGTTCTCCTACAATGAGCAGTTCTTC. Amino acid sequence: CASSLWGSGFSYNEQFF.

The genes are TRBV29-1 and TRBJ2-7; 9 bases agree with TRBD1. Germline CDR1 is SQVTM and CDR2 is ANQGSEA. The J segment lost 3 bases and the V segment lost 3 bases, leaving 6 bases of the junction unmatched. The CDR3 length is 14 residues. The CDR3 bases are TGCAGCGTTGATAATACGGGACAGGGCTACGAGCAGTACTTC. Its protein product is CSVDNTGQGYEQYF.

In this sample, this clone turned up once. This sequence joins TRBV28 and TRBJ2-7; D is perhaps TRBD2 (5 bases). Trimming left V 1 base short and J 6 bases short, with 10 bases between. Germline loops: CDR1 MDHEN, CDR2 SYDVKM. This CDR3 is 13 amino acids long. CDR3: CASSLFEGFEQYF. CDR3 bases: TGTGCCAGCAGTTTATTCGAGGGATTCGAGCAGTACTTC.

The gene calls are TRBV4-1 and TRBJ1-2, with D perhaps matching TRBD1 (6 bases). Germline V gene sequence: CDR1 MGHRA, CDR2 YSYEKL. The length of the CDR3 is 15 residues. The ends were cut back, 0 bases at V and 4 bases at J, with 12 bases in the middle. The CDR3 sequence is CASSQEPQGPYGYTF. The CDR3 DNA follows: TGCGCCAGCAGCCAAGAACCACAGGGCCCCTATGGCTACACCTTC.

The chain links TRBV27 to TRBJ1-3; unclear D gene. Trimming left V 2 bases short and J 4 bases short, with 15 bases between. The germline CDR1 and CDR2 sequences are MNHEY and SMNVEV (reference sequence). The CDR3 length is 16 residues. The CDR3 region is CASSLSVPAGGNTIYF. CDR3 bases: TGTGCCAGCAGTTTAAGCGTCCCGGCGGGAGGAAACACCATATATTTT.

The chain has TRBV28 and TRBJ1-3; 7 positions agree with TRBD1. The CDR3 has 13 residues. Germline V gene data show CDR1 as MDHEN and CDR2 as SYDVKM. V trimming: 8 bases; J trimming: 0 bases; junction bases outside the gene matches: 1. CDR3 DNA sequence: TGTGCCAGCTGGGACAGCTCTGGAAACACCATATATTTT. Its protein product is CASWDSSGNTIYF.

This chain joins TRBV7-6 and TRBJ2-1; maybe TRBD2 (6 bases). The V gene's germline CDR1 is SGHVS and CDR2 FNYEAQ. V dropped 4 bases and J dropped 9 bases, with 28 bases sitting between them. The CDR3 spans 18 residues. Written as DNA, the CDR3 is TGTGCCAGCAGCTCCCGAGTAGGAGGGCTCCGTGTTGGTTCTGAGCAGTTCTTC. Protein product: CASSSRVGGLRVGSEQFF.

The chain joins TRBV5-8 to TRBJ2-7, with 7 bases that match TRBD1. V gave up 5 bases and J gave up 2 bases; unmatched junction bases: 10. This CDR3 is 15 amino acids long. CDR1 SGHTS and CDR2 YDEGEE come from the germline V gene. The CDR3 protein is CASRFGTVVAYEQYF. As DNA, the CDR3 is TGTGCCAGCAGGTTCGGGACAGTTGTAGCCTACGAGCAGTACTTC.

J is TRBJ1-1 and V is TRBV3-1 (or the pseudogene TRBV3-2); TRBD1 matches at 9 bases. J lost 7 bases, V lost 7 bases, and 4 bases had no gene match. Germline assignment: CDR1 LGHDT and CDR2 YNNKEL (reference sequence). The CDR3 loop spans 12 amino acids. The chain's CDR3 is CASKTGGNEAFF. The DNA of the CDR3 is TGTGCCAGCAAGACAGGGGGTAATGAAGCTTTCTTT.

The CDR3 sequence is CASSVGRERLNEQFF. The CDR3 DNA sequence: TGTGCCAGCAGCGTAGGGCGGGAGAGGTTGAATGAGCAGTTCTTC. This rearrangement joins TRBV9 to TRBJ2-1, with 7 positions matching TRBD2. The length of the CDR3 is 15 residues. CDR1 is SGDLS and CDR2 is YYNGEE in the germline V gene. V lost 0 bases to trimming and J lost 7 bases; unmatched junction nucleotides: 7.

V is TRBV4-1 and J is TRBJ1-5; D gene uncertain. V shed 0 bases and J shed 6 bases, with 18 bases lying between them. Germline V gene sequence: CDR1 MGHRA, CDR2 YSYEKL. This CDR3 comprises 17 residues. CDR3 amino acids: CASSQEIIFAGFQPQHF. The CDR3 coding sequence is TGCGCCAGCAGCCAAGAAATTATTTTTGCGGGGTTTCAGCCCCAGCATTTT.

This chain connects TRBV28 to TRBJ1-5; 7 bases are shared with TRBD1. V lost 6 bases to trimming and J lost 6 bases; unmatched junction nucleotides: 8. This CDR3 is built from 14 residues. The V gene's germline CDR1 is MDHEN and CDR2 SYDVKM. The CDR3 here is CASREGAQGQPQHF. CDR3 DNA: TGTGCCAGCAGGGAGGGGGCGCAAGGTCAGCCCCAGCATTTT.

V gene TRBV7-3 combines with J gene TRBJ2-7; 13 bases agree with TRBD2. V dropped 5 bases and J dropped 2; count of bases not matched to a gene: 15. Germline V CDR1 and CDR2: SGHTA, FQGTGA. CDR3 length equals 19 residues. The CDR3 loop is CASSLLGTSGTTSPYEQYF. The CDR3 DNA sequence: TGTGCCAGCAGCCTGTTGGGGACTAGCGGGACCACCAGCCCCTACGAGCAGTACTTC.

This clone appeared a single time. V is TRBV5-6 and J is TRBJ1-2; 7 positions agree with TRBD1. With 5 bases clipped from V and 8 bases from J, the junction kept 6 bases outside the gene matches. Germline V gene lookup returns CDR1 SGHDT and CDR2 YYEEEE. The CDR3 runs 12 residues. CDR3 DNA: TGTGCCAGCAGAGTATTGGACAGGGGCTACACCTTC. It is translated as CASRVLDRGYTF.

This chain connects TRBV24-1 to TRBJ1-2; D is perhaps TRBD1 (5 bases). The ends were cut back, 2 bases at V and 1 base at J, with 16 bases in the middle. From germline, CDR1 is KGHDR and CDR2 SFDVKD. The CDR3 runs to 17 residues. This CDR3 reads CATSDSWGREDNYGYTF. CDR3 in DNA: TGTGCCACCAGTGATTCATGGGGCAGGGAGGATAACTATGGCTACACCTTC.

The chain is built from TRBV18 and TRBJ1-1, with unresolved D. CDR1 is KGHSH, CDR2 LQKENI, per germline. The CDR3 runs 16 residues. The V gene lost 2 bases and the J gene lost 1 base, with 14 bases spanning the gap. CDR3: CASSPSREGRNTEAFF. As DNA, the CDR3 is TGTGCCAGCTCACCATCCCGGGAAGGGCGGAACACTGAAGCTTTCTTT.

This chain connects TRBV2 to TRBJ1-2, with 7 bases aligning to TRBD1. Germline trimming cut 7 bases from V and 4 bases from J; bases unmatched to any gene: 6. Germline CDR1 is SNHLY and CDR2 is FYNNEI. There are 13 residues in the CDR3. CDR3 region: CASTKDRAYGYTF. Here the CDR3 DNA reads TGTGCCAGCACGAAAGACAGGGCCTATGGCTACACCTTC. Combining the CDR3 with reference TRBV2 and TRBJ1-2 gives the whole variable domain EPEVTQTPSHQVTQMGQEVILRCVPISNHLYFYWYRQILGQKVEFLVSFYNNEISEKSEIFDDQFSVERPDGSNFTLKIRSTKLEDSAMYFCASTKDRAYGYTFGSGTRLTVV.

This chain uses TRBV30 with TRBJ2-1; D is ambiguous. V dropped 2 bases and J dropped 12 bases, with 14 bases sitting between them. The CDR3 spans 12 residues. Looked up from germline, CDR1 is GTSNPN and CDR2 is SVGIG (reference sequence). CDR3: CAWSPSLAGQFF. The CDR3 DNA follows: TGTGCCTGGAGTCCCAGTTTGGCAGGGCAGTTCTTC.

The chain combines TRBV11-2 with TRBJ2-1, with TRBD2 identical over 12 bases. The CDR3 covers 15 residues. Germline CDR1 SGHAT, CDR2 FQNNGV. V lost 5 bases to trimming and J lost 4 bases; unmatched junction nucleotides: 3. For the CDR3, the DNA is TGTGCCAGCAGCCGCGGACTAGCGGGGTACAATGAGCAGTTCTTC. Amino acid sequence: CASSRGLAGYNEQFF.

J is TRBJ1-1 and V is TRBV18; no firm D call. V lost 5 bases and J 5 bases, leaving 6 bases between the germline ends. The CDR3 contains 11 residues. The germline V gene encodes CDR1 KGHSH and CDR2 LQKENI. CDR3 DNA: TGTGCCAGCTCAGCGGAAACTGAAGCTTTCTTT. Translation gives CASSAETEAFF.

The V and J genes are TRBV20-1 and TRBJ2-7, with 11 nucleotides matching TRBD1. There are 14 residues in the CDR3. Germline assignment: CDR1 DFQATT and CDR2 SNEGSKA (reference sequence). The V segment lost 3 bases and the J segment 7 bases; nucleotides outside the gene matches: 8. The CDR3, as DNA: TGCAGTGCTAGTGGTGGACAGGGGGCTGATGAGCAGTACTTC. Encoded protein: CSASGGQGADEQYF.